These 10 T cell receptor beta chains came from one sample sequenced in a study of T cell responses to AZD1222 COVID-19 vaccine (dated by TCRdb to the early 2020s). Library preparation used the immunoSEQ multiplex PCR assay. Drawn from immuneACCESS, this table holds only the in-frame rearrangements with V and J called that TCRdb kept. Clones are partly lost; checked studies trace under half to an unresolved V gene and leave the rest unexplained. This sample gives some 150,000 clones in total; 80% to 95% of them show up just once. Clones ranked in the top ten supply more than 3% of the sample. The time point label of this sample denotes: baseline before first vaccination. Source: peripheral blood, taken on day 0 of AZD1222 vaccination. These receptors were taken from an adult in good health.

V is TRBV9 and J is TRBJ2-2; 7 nucleotides align to TRBD2. Trimming took 3 bases from V and 3 from J; bases not matched to a gene: 5. The CDR3 is made up of 15 amino acids. CDR1 SGDLS and CDR2 YYNGEE come from the germline V gene. The CDR3 DNA sequence: TGTGCCAGCAGCGCTTCGACTAGCCACACCGGGGAGCTGTTTTTT. Amino acid sequence: CASSASTSHTGELFF.

V usage is TRBV14 and J usage is TRBJ1-2; D might be TRBD1 (5 bases). The CDR3 covers 17 residues. Germline CDR1 reads SGHDN; CDR2 reads FVKESK. Trimming took off 1 base at V and 2 bases at J, with 17 bases between the two ends. The CDR3 protein is CASSQVRDGPKNYGYTF. CDR3 nucleotide sequence: TGTGCCAGCAGCCAAGTCCGGGACGGACCTAAAAACTATGGCTACACCTTC. The entire variable domain, with the rest obtained from reference TRBV14 and TRBJ1-2, is as follows: EAGVTQFPSHSVIEKGQTVTLRCDPISGHDNLYWYRRVMGKEIKFLLHFVKESKQDESGMPNNRFLAERTGGTYSTLKVQPAELEDSGVYFCASSQVRDGPKNYGYTFGSGTRLTVV.

The chain recombines TRBV25-1 with TRBJ2-2; 7 bases are a match to TRBD1. CDR3 length: 13 residues. Losses at the gene ends were 8 bases for V and 8 bases for J; bases not matched to a gene: 8. Germline V gene lookup returns CDR1 MGHDK and CDR2 SYGVNS. CDR3 DNA sequence: TGTGCCAGCCTTAGACAGGGCTCTGGGGAGCTGTTTTTT. It yields the protein CASLRQGSGELFF.

The genes are TRBV5-1 and TRBJ2-3, with TRBD1 as a possible D gene (6 bases). V lost 4 bases and J 0 bases, leaving 15 bases between the germline ends. The CDR3 totals 16 residues. The germline gives CDR1 SGHRS, CDR2 YFSETQ. CDR3 residues: CASSIPRGSSTDTQYF. DNA of the CDR3: TGCGCCAGCAGCATTCCCAGGGGCTCTAGCACAGATACGCAGTATTTT. Full variable domain (rest looked up from reference TRBV5-1 and TRBJ2-3): KAGVTQTPRYLIKTRGQQVTLSCSPISGHRSVSWYQQTPGQGLQFLFEYFSETQRNKGNFPGRFSGRQFSNSRSEMNVSTLELGDSALYLCASSIPRGSSTDTQYFGPGTRLTVL.

The J gene is TRBJ2-7, the V gene TRBV6-6; tentatively, D is TRBD1 (5 bases). The CDR3 length is 10 residues. Per the germline V gene, CDR1 is MNHNY and CDR2 is SVGAGI (reference sequence). The CDR3 DNA reads as TGTGCTACAGGCCGCTACGAGCAGTACTTC. It yields the protein CATGRYEQYF.

This sequence joins TRBV27 and TRBJ2-5; 7 nucleotides agree with TRBD1. The V segment lost 2 bases and the J segment 2 bases; nucleotides outside the gene matches: 17. Germline V gene data show CDR1 as MNHEY and CDR2 as SMNVEV (reference sequence). The CDR3 spans 19 residues. CDR3 in DNA: TGTGCCAGCAGTTTAAGGGGGAGACAGGGATGGGGTATACAAGAGACCCAGTACTTC. Protein sequence: CASSLRGRQGWGIQETQYF.

This rearrangement joins TRBV5-1 to TRBJ2-6; 7 bases are a match to TRBD1. V was clipped by 4 bases and J by 2 bases; unmatched bases: 12. Germline V gives CDR1 SGHRS, CDR2 YFSETQ. This CDR3 is built from 18 residues. The CDR3, as DNA: TGCGCCAGCAGCCCGGTGACAGGGCGGGCTGCTGGGGCCAACGTCCTGACTTTC. Translation: CASSPVTGRAAGANVLTF.

This sequence joins TRBV24-1 and TRBJ1-3; D gene ambiguous. V was shortened by 3 bases and J by 3 bases, with 20 bases between the two germline ends. The CDR3 has 18 amino acids. Per the germline V gene, CDR1 is KGHDR and CDR2 is SFDVKD. CDR3 amino acids: CATSDPRGGEVRGNTIYF. The CDR3 DNA is TGTGCCACCAGTGATCCCAGAGGCGGGGAGGTCCGTGGAAACACCATATATTTT.

This chain connects TRBV7-8 to TRBJ1-5; no reliable D call. The V end was cut by 4 bases, the J end by 0 bases, with 4 bases between. The CDR3 contains 13 residues. Germline CDR1 SGHVS, CDR2 FQNEAQ. CDR3 DNA sequence: TGTGCCAGCAGCTCCTCTAGCAATCAGCCCCAGCATTTT. It specifies CASSSSSNQPQHF. The complete variable domain, with remaining parts taken from reference TRBV7-8 and TRBJ1-5, reads GAGVSQSPRYKVAKRGQDVALRCDPISGHVSLFWYQQALGQGPEFLTYFQNEAQLDKSGLPSDRFFAERPEGSVSTLKIQRTQQEDSAVYLCASSSSSNQPQHFGDGTRLSIL.

The chain carries TRBV6-5 and TRBJ1-1; 9 nucleotides line up with TRBD1. CDR3 length equals 14 residues. CDR1 is MNHEY, CDR2 SVGAGI, per germline. V gave up 5 bases and J gave up 4 bases; unmatched junction bases: 5. The CDR3 spells CASSRQGVGTEAFF. In DNA, the CDR3 is TGTGCCAGCAGTCGACAGGGGGTCGGCACTGAAGCTTTCTTT.